The source of this TCR beta chain is a study of T cell responses to AZD1222 COVID-19 vaccine. Study results and caveats: Donor demographics were predominantly white British with a female majority; clonal diversity may be underestimated. Only a handful of individuals given AZD1222 were seropositive at baseline. CD4 TCRs covered the whole spike, strongest at regions 160-218 and 743-854.

As for this clone: The antigen is unknown.

Only in-frame clones appear in the TCRdb table, and some are missing; sequencing was by immunoSEQ multiplex PCR. The table lists 80,000 or so clones, 75% to 95% of them singletons. This sequence originates from an adult in good health. The sample was peripheral blood, taken on day 0 of MenACWY control vaccination.

The CDR3: CASSVASEGAYEQYF. The CDR3 coding sequence is TGTGCCAGCAGCGTAGCTTCGGAGGGGGCCTACGAGCAGTACTTC. The rearrangement links TRBV9 to TRBJ2-7, with D perhaps TRBD1 or TRBD2 (6 bases each). In germline, CDR1 is SGDLS, CDR2 YYNGEE. The CDR3 sequence is 15 residues long. The germline V and J ends were trimmed by 0 bases and 2 bases, with 12 bases remaining between them.